The 13 T cell receptor beta chains reported below all come from one sample, sequenced in a study of vaccination and CD4 T cells after COVID-19. Their cognate antigens are unknown. Cultured CD4+ T cell DNA underwent sequencing with the Oncomine TCR Beta short-read assay. Each CDR3 protein is one row after TCRdb ran MiXCR on the PCR reads. The sample records about 26,000 distinct CDR3 sequences, 64% being singletons. Sample treatment: approximately 9-day PBMC culture with coronavirus spike peptide pools or control peptides (ViraFEST assay). The sequencing input was CD4+ T cells from blood, cultured in vitro. Receptor source: a human donor who had recovered from COVID-19.

The V and J genes are TRBV2 and TRBJ2-3; D not resolved. This CDR3 contains 14 residues. Germline V gene lookup returns CDR1 SNHLY and CDR2 FYNNEI. V dropped 8 bases and J dropped 4 bases, with 16 bases sitting between them. The CDR3 is CASQRTPSPDTQYF. As DNA, the CDR3 is TGTGCCAGCCAGAGGACGCCCAGCCCAGATACGCAGTATTTT.

Remarks on this clonotype: The DNA is omitted, as the CDR3 cannot be located on it reliably, and the CDR3 follows TCRdb's listing. The chain couples TRBV20-1 to TRBJ2-5; TRBD2, as called in the table, went unchecked against the DNA. In germline, CDR1 is DFQATT, CDR2 SNEGSKA (reference sequence). The CDR3 has 15 amino acids, counting both end residues. CDR3 in amino acids: CSASSSGSFLETQYF.

The chain joins TRBV6-2 or TRBV6-3 to TRBJ1-1; D remains unclear. Looked up from germline, CDR1 is MNHEY and CDR2 is SVGEGT. The V gene lost 4 bases and the J gene lost 7 bases, with 13 bases spanning the gap. CDR3 size: 13 residues. DNA for the CDR3: TGTGCCAGCAGTTTCGGGCAGTATAGTGAAGCTTTCTTT. Protein product: CASSFGQYSEAFF.

V and J are TRBV7-2 and TRBJ2-2; D is unclear. Germline CDR1 and CDR2: SGHTA and FQGNSA. This CDR3 has 16 residues. Trimming stripped 2 bases from V and 2 bases from J, with 12 bases between. The chain's CDR3 is CASSLRRGLNTGELFF. DNA of the CDR3: TGTGCCAGCAGCTTACGTCGCGGATTAAACACCGGGGAGCTGTTTTTT.

The chain joins TRBV6-1 to TRBJ2-2; TRBD1 might be the D (6 bases). Germline CDR1 reads MNHNS; CDR2 reads SASEGT. The CDR3 contains 13 residues. V shed 8 bases and J shed 5 bases, with 12 bases lying between them. The CDR3 sequence is CASGAGVTGELFF. The CDR3 DNA reads as TGTGCCAGCGGGGCAGGGGTTACCGGGGAGCTGTTTTTT.

The chain employs TRBV20-1 and TRBJ2-2; 8 positions match TRBD1. The length of the CDR3 is 15 residues. Germline CDR1 DFQATT, CDR2 SNEGSKA (reference sequence). V shed 5 bases, J shed 4 bases, and the junction held 9 bases outside the gene matches. CDR3 loop: CSAVQGDRGTGELFF. CDR3 sequence (DNA): TGCAGTGCTGTACAGGGGGACCGGGGCACCGGGGAGCTGTTTTTT.

The V gene is TRBV2, the J gene TRBJ1-2; 10 bases are a match to TRBD1. Trimming removed 7 bases from V and 4 bases from J; junction bases left unmatched: 9. The CDR3 is 15 amino acids. Germline V gives CDR1 SNHLY, CDR2 FYNNEI. The CDR3 is CASNLRTGGSYGYTF. The CDR3 bases are TGTGCCAGCAACCTGAGGACAGGGGGTAGCTATGGCTACACCTTC.

This clonotype showed up just a few times. V and J are TRBV20-1 and TRBJ1-5; D might be TRBD1 (5 bases). V lost 0 bases and J 7 bases, leaving 13 bases between the germline ends. Germline lookup yields CDR1 DFQATT and CDR2 SNEGSKA (reference sequence). This CDR3 comprises 14 residues. In nucleotides, the CDR3 is TGCAGTGCTAGAGATCAGGCAGGGAGCCAGCCCCAGCATTTT. Amino acid sequence: CSARDQAGSQPQHF.

This sequence joins TRBV20-1 and TRBJ2-3; 9 nucleotides match TRBD2. Per germline, CDR1 DFQATT and CDR2 SNEGSKA (reference sequence). V shed 3 bases, J shed 5 bases, and the junction held 12 bases outside the gene matches. The CDR3 totals 16 residues. CDR3 bases: TGCAGTGCTAGGTTTGCGGGAGGGCCGGTGGTAGATACGCAGTATTTT. Translated, it gives CSARFAGGPVVDTQYF.

This clonotype showed up just a few times. The V gene is TRBV27, the J gene TRBJ2-3; 8 bases match TRBD1. The J segment lost 5 bases and the V segment lost 4 bases, leaving 5 bases of the junction unmatched. The V gene's germline CDR1 is MNHEY and CDR2 SMNVEV (reference sequence). The CDR3 runs to 14 residues. Here the CDR3 DNA reads TGTGCCAGCAGTTCCGGACAGGGTTTAGATACGCAGTATTTT. This translates into CASSSGQGLDTQYF.

This clonotype is labeled large. The chain employs TRBV6-1 and TRBJ2-3; TRBD1 matches at 7 bases. The CDR3 is made up of 13 amino acids. The junction had 7 bases not matched to a gene; V was cut back by 5 bases and J by 8 bases. Per the germline V gene, CDR1 is MNHNS and CDR2 is SASEGT. The CDR3: CASSPYYRGTQYF. The CDR3 DNA reads TGTGCCAGCAGTCCATACTACAGGGGTACGCAGTATTTT.

The chain links TRBV9 to TRBJ1-1; D might be TRBD1 (6 bases). V dropped 4 bases and J dropped 8 bases, with 18 bases sitting between them. This CDR3 is built from 14 residues. Germline CDR1 SGDLS, CDR2 YYNGEE. The CDR3 here is CASSPTTDRSEAFF. CDR3 sequence (DNA): TGTGCCAGCAGCCCGACCACCGACAGGAGCGAAGCTTTCTTT.

This chain links TRBV7-2 with TRBJ2-7, with 15 bases matching TRBD2. V trimming: 3 bases; J trimming: 3 bases; junction bases outside the gene matches: 3. The germline V gene encodes CDR1 SGHTA and CDR2 FQGNSA. The CDR3 loop spans 16 amino acids. The CDR3 nucleotides are TGTGCCAGCAGCTTCCCGGGACTAGCGGGAGGCTACGAGCAGTACTTC. It is translated as CASSFPGLAGGYEQYF.